This T cell receptor beta chain was recovered during a study of shared clonotypes between healthy human individuals. Whole-study findings and limits: When naive CD4 clonotypes were compared across a handful of donors, about 4.9% were shared. Genetic and exposure-history diversity was limited by the small donor number.

The CDR3 has 16 amino acids. V gave up 1 base and J gave up 4 bases, with 17 bases separating them. The germline V gene encodes CDR1 MNHNS and CDR2 SASEGT. Details on this clone: What it binds is unknown.

Original methodology: Junction-only sequences without quality scores came from ImmunoSEQ, so filtering differed. Repertoires were generated with immunoSEQ multiplex PCR, while TCRdb's copy carries only in-frame clones and drops some. For V, J and clone size, that table is used; D and trimming come from the DNA. The table has roughly 2.5 million clones, roughly 92% seen once; the top ten hold around 0.14%. V and J are TRBV6-1 and TRBJ2-7; weak D call: TRBD2 (7 bases). The sample was naive CD4+ T cells sorted from blood. Subset noted: CD45RA+ positively selected. The clonotype originates from a man younger than 35 in good health. CDR3 region: CASSEVGAGRRYEQYF. The CDR3 bases are TGTGCCAGCAGTGAAGTGGGGGCCGGGAGGCGGTACGAGCAGTACTTC.